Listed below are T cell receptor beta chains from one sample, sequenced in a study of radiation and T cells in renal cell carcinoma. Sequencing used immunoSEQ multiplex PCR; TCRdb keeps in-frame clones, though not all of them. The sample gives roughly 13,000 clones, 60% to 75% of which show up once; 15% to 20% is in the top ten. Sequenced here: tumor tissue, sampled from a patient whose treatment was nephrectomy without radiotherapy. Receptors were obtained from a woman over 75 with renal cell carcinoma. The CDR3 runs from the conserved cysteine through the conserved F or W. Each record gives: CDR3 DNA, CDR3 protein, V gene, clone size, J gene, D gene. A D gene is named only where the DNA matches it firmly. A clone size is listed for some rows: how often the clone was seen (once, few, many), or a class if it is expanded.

cdr3_nt: TGTGCCAGCAGGGACGTGACAGGGGCGGACTATGGCTACACCTTC
cdr3_aa: CASRDVTGADYGYTF
v_call: TRBV2
clone_size: few
j_call: TRBJ1-2
d_call: TRBD1

cdr3_nt: TGTGCCAGTAGTGTGTACAGGGTGGGTCAGCCCCAGCATTTT
cdr3_aa: CASSVYRVGQPQHF
v_call: TRBV19
clone_size: few
j_call: TRBJ1-5
d_call: NA

cdr3_nt: TGTGCCAGCAGCGTAGGGCTAGCGGGGCCTGAAAACATTCAGTACTTC
cdr3_aa: CASSVGLAGPENIQYF
v_call: TRBV9
clone_size: NA
j_call: TRBJ2-4
d_call: TRBD2

cdr3_nt: TGTGCCAGCAGTGAAGCGAAGGCAGGGGCCGGCTATGGCTACACCTTC
cdr3_aa: CASSEAKAGAGYGYTF
v_call: TRBV27
clone_size: NA
j_call: TRBJ1-2
d_call: NA

cdr3_nt: TGCGCCAGCAGCTGGGAGACAGGGAACGAGCAGTACTTC
cdr3_aa: CASSWETGNEQYF
v_call: TRBV5-1
clone_size: once
j_call: TRBJ2-7
d_call: TRBD1

cdr3_nt: NA
cdr3_aa: CASILGGPSSYNEQFF
v_call: TRBV5-6
clone_size: NA
j_call: TRBJ2-1
d_call: NA

cdr3_nt: TGCGCCAGCAGTGAGGGGCCCAGGGGAACTGAAGCTTTCTTT
cdr3_aa: CASSEGPRGTEAFF
v_call: TRBV10-1
clone_size: few
j_call: TRBJ1-1
d_call: NA

cdr3_nt: TGTGCCAGCACCCCGTTTTCTGGGGCCAACGTCCTGACTTTC
cdr3_aa: CASTPFSGANVLTF
v_call: TRBV7-6
clone_size: NA
j_call: TRBJ2-6
d_call: NA

cdr3_nt: TGTGCCAGCAGCTTGCAAGGACAGGGCTCGTCTGGGGCCAACGTCCTGACTTTC
cdr3_aa: CASSLQGQGSSGANVLTF
v_call: TRBV10-3
clone_size: NA
j_call: TRBJ2-6
d_call: TRBD1

cdr3_nt: TGCGCCAGCAGCCAAGAAGGGGGACAGGGGGCGTTCATATCAGGAGGCTACACCTTC
cdr3_aa: CASSQEGGQGAFISGGYTF
v_call: TRBV4-1
clone_size: NA
j_call: TRBJ1-2
d_call: TRBD1

cdr3_nt: TGCGCCAGCAGCTTCGGACAGGGGGAGCACATTCAGTACTTC
cdr3_aa: CASSFGQGEHIQYF
v_call: TRBV5-1
clone_size: NA
j_call: TRBJ2-4
d_call: TRBD1

cdr3_nt: TGTGCCATTTCCCAGGGGGGGGCAGGGGATACGCAGTATTTT
cdr3_aa: CAISQGGAGDTQYF
v_call: TRBV19
clone_size: NA
j_call: TRBJ2-3
d_call: NA